This is a list of T cell receptor beta chains from one sample in a study of technical replicates of blood from a handful of donors. Produced via immunoSEQ multiplex PCR; TCRdb's table is partial and in-frame only. This sample has about 80,000 clones, with 90% to 95% found just once. The sequenced sample was T cells isolated from PBMCs. The receptors come from a human donor in good health. CDR3s include the opening cysteine and the closing phenylalanine or tryptophan. D genes are given only for firm matches. Size values are once, few and many counts, or a class for expanded clones, and some rows have none.

cdr3_nt: TGTGCCAGCAGTCCCGGGTCGGGGCGGGGTACCTACAATGAGCAGTTCTTC
cdr3_aa: CASSPGSGRGTYNEQFF
d_call: -
j_call: TRBJ2-1
cdr3_length: 17
clone_size: -
v_call: TRBV13

cdr3_nt: TGCAGCGTTGCGTTCAGGCATGGCTACACCTTC
cdr3_aa: CSVAFRHGYTF
d_call: -
j_call: TRBJ1-2
cdr3_length: 11
clone_size: -
v_call: TRBV29-1

cdr3_nt: TGTGCCAGCAGCTTAGAAGTCGGTTTAGGACTAGCGGACTACGAGCAGTACTTC
cdr3_aa: CASSLEVGLGLADYEQYF
d_call: TRBD2
j_call: TRBJ2-7
cdr3_length: 18
clone_size: -
v_call: TRBV11-2

cdr3_nt: TGTGCCAGCAGCTTCACGGGGTATGGAGAGACCCAGTACTTC
cdr3_aa: CASSFTGYGETQYF
d_call: -
j_call: TRBJ2-5
cdr3_length: 14
clone_size: -
v_call: TRBV5-4

cdr3_nt: TGCAGCGTTGAAGATAGACTAGCGGGAGGGCCCGGCGAGCAGTACTTC
cdr3_aa: CSVEDRLAGGPGEQYF
d_call: TRBD2
j_call: TRBJ2-7
cdr3_length: 16
clone_size: -
v_call: TRBV29-1

cdr3_nt: TGTGCCAGCAGCACCCCTGTGGGGGGGCACAATGAGCAGTTCTTC
cdr3_aa: CASSTPVGGHNEQFF
d_call: -
j_call: TRBJ2-1
cdr3_length: 15
clone_size: -
v_call: TRBV11-2

cdr3_nt: TGTGCCAGTAGTATAGCGATGTTGGACAGGGCTGACTATGGCTACACCTTC
cdr3_aa: CASSIAMLDRADYGYTF
d_call: TRBD1
j_call: TRBJ1-2
cdr3_length: 17
clone_size: once
v_call: TRBV19

cdr3_nt: TGTGCCAGCAGCCCCGGAGGCGGAAACAATGAAAAACTGTTTTTT
cdr3_aa: CASSPGGGNNEKLFF
d_call: -
j_call: TRBJ1-4
cdr3_length: 15
clone_size: -
v_call: TRBV7-9

cdr3_nt: TGTGCCAGCAGCTTGGAGGGGTTAGACGAAAAACTGTTTTTT
cdr3_aa: CASSLEGLDEKLFF
d_call: -
j_call: TRBJ1-4
cdr3_length: 14
clone_size: -
v_call: TRBV5-4

cdr3_nt: TGTGCCAGCAGCTTAGTAGCCGATACGCAGTATTTT
cdr3_aa: CASSLVADTQYF
d_call: -
j_call: TRBJ2-3
cdr3_length: 12
clone_size: -
v_call: TRBV11-3

cdr3_nt: TGCAGCGTTGGTAGAACAACTAATGAAAAACTGTTTTTT
cdr3_aa: CSVGRTTNEKLFF
d_call: -
j_call: TRBJ1-4
cdr3_length: 13
clone_size: -
v_call: TRBV29-1

cdr3_nt: TGCGCCAGCAGCTTGGTAATAGCGGGAGGGCCCAGTGAGCAGTTCTTC
cdr3_aa: CASSLVIAGGPSEQFF
d_call: TRBD2
j_call: TRBJ2-1
cdr3_length: 16
clone_size: -
v_call: TRBV5-1

cdr3_nt: TGTGCCAGCAGCCGTACTAGCGGCCTGAACACCGGGGAGCTGTTTTTT
cdr3_aa: CASSRTSGLNTGELFF
d_call: TRBD2
j_call: TRBJ2-2
cdr3_length: 16
clone_size: -
v_call: TRBV14

cdr3_nt: TGTGCCAGCAGCTTACCGCGACAGGGCCCAGATACGCAGTATTTT
cdr3_aa: CASSLPRQGPDTQYF
d_call: TRBD1
j_call: TRBJ2-3
cdr3_length: 15
clone_size: -
v_call: TRBV7-9

cdr3_nt: TGTGCCTCGGGGGGGCATGAGCAGTTCTTC
cdr3_aa: CASGGHEQFF
d_call: TRBD2
j_call: TRBJ2-1
cdr3_length: 10
clone_size: -
v_call: TRBV10-3

cdr3_nt: TGTGCCAGCAGCTTGTCCAGCGGGAGGGCTAGCACAGATACGCAGTATTTT
cdr3_aa: CASSLSSGRASTDTQYF
d_call: TRBD2
j_call: TRBJ2-3
cdr3_length: 17
clone_size: -
v_call: TRBV5-4

cdr3_nt: TGTGCCAGCAGCTTGGCATTAGCGGGGGCCTACGAGCAGTACTTC
cdr3_aa: CASSLALAGAYEQYF
d_call: TRBD2
j_call: TRBJ2-7
cdr3_length: 15
clone_size: -
v_call: TRBV5-6

cdr3_nt: TGTGCCAGCAGCCAAATAGACAGGGCATCTAGCAATCAGCCCCAGCATTTT
cdr3_aa: CASSQIDRASSNQPQHF
d_call: TRBD1
j_call: TRBJ1-5
cdr3_length: 17
clone_size: -
v_call: TRBV28

cdr3_nt: TGTGCCAGCAGCCAAGGACAGCGAGATGAGCAGTTCTTC
cdr3_aa: CASSQGQRDEQFF
d_call: -
j_call: TRBJ2-1
cdr3_length: 13
clone_size: few
v_call: TRBV4-2

cdr3_nt: TGTGCCAGTAGTATCCCCTCCAACCGCGAGGAAAAACTGTTTTTT
cdr3_aa: CASSIPSNREEKLFF
d_call: -
j_call: TRBJ1-4
cdr3_length: 15
clone_size: -
v_call: TRBV19

cdr3_nt: TGCAGCGCCATTAGCTCCTACGAGCAGTACTTC
cdr3_aa: CSAISSYEQYF
d_call: -
j_call: TRBJ2-7
cdr3_length: 11
clone_size: -
v_call: TRBV29-1

cdr3_nt: TGTGCCAGCAGTTACTCGAGGGGGTACGAGCAGTACTTC
cdr3_aa: CASSYSRGYEQYF
d_call: -
j_call: TRBJ2-7
cdr3_length: 13
clone_size: -
v_call: TRBV6-5

cdr3_nt: TGCGCCAGCAGCCGATTAATCGCGGGACAGGGGGCAACAGATACGCAGTATTTT
cdr3_aa: CASSRLIAGQGATDTQYF
d_call: TRBD1
j_call: TRBJ2-3
cdr3_length: 18
clone_size: -
v_call: TRBV4-3

cdr3_nt: TGTGCCAGCATCTTAGCGGGAGGGCGCTCCTACGAGCAGTACTTC
cdr3_aa: CASILAGGRSYEQYF
d_call: TRBD2
j_call: TRBJ2-7
cdr3_length: 15
clone_size: -
v_call: TRBV25-1

cdr3_nt: TGTGCCAGTAGTATACAAGGGGATTTAAATGAAAAACTGTTTTTT
cdr3_aa: CASSIQGDLNEKLFF
d_call: -
j_call: TRBJ1-4
cdr3_length: 15
clone_size: -
v_call: TRBV19

cdr3_nt: TGTGCCACCAGAGAGGACAGATCTGCCAACGTCCTGACTTTC
cdr3_aa: CATREDRSANVLTF
d_call: -
j_call: TRBJ2-6
cdr3_length: 14
clone_size: -
v_call: TRBV15

cdr3_nt: TGTGCCAGCAGCTTACTACCCTGGGAGCAGTACTTC
cdr3_aa: CASSLLPWEQYF
d_call: -
j_call: TRBJ2-7
cdr3_length: 12
clone_size: -
v_call: TRBV11-2

cdr3_nt: TGTGCCAGCTCGAAGGACTCCACCAGTGAGCAGTTCTTC
cdr3_aa: CASSKDSTSEQFF
d_call: -
j_call: TRBJ2-1
cdr3_length: 13
clone_size: -
v_call: TRBV9

cdr3_nt: TGCGCCAGCAGCCTCTATAGCGGGAGAGTCGATGAGCAGTTCTTC
cdr3_aa: CASSLYSGRVDEQFF
d_call: TRBD2
j_call: TRBJ2-1
cdr3_length: 15
clone_size: -
v_call: TRBV5-1

cdr3_nt: TGTGCCAGCAGGGAGGGACAGGCTTCTAATGAAAAACTGTTTTTT
cdr3_aa: CASREGQASNEKLFF
d_call: TRBD1
j_call: TRBJ1-4
cdr3_length: 15
clone_size: -
v_call: TRBV6-5

cdr3_nt: TGCGCCAGCAGCCTTGCACAGGGGGTGGAGACCCAGTACTTC
cdr3_aa: CASSLAQGVETQYF
d_call: TRBD1
j_call: TRBJ2-5
cdr3_length: 14
clone_size: -
v_call: TRBV4-1

cdr3_nt: TGTGCCAGCGGGAATAGCGGGGGGCCAGATACGCAGTATTTT
cdr3_aa: CASGNSGGPDTQYF
d_call: TRBD2
j_call: TRBJ2-3
cdr3_length: 14
clone_size: -
v_call: TRBV6-1

cdr3_nt: TGTGCCAGCTCACCACCGGACTACTCCTACGAGCAGTACTTC
cdr3_aa: CASSPPDYSYEQYF
d_call: -
j_call: TRBJ2-7
cdr3_length: 14
clone_size: -
v_call: TRBV18

cdr3_nt: TGTGCCAGTAGTTATAACAGCTATCCTAACACAGATACGCAGTATTTT
cdr3_aa: CASSYNSYPNTDTQYF
d_call: -
j_call: TRBJ2-3
cdr3_length: 16
clone_size: -
v_call: TRBV19

cdr3_nt: TGTGCCAGCAGTACGTCCGGGACTAGCGGGGGGTATGAGCAGTTCTTC
cdr3_aa: CASSTSGTSGGYEQFF
d_call: TRBD2
j_call: TRBJ2-1
cdr3_length: 16
clone_size: -
v_call: TRBV27

cdr3_nt: TGTGCCACCAGCAGGGGGACAGTCCAAGAGACCCAGTACTTC
cdr3_aa: CATSRGTVQETQYF
d_call: TRBD1
j_call: TRBJ2-5
cdr3_length: 14
clone_size: -
v_call: TRBV15

cdr3_nt: TGTGCCAGCAGCTACAGCGGTTCGGAAGCTTTCTTT
cdr3_aa: CASSYSGSEAFF
d_call: -
j_call: TRBJ1-1
cdr3_length: 12
clone_size: -
v_call: TRBV6-6

cdr3_nt: TGTGCCAGCAAGACTCTAGCGGGAGGTTTTGAGACCCAGTACTTC
cdr3_aa: CASKTLAGGFETQYF
d_call: TRBD2
j_call: TRBJ2-5
cdr3_length: 15
clone_size: -
v_call: TRBV27

cdr3_nt: TGTGCCAGCACCCTCCATCCGGGGTCCTATGGCTACACCTTC
cdr3_aa: CASTLHPGSYGYTF
d_call: -
j_call: TRBJ1-2
cdr3_length: 14
clone_size: -
v_call: TRBV27

cdr3_nt: TGTGCCACCCAAGGAGGAAACAACTATGGCTACACCTTC
cdr3_aa: CATQGGNNYGYTF
d_call: -
j_call: TRBJ1-2
cdr3_length: 13
clone_size: -
v_call: TRBV10-3

cdr3_nt: TGTGCCAGCAGCCAAAGAGGGTTACCTAATGAAAAACTGTTTTTT
cdr3_aa: CASSQRGLPNEKLFF
d_call: -
j_call: TRBJ1-4
cdr3_length: 15
clone_size: -
v_call: TRBV28

cdr3_nt: TGTGCCAGCAGCCAAGGGCCGGGAGGGCAATACGAGCAGTACTTC
cdr3_aa: CASSQGPGGQYEQYF
d_call: TRBD2
j_call: TRBJ2-7
cdr3_length: 15
clone_size: -
v_call: TRBV4-2